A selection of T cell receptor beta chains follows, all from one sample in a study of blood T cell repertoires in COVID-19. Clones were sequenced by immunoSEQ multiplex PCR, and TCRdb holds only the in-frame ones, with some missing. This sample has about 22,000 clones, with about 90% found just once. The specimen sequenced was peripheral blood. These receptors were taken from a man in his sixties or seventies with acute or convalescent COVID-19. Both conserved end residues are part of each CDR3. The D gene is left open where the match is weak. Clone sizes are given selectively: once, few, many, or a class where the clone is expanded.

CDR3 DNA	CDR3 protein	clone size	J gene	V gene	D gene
TGTGCCAGCAGACCCCGACTAGACCCCTCCTACAATGAGCAGTTCTTC	CASRPRLDPSYNEQFF	NA	TRBJ2-1	TRBV7-2	NA
TGTGCCAGCAGTTTAGCCACCCCGCCAGGGGGATATGGCTACACCTTC	CASSLATPPGGYGYTF	NA	TRBJ1-2	TRBV27	TRBD1
TGCGCCAGCAGCATAAACACCGGGGAGCTGTTTTTT	CASSINTGELFF	NA	TRBJ2-2	TRBV5-1	NA
TGCGCCAGCAGTCCAGACAGCTCCTACGAGCAGTACTTC	CASSPDSSYEQYF	NA	TRBJ2-7	TRBV5-1	NA
TGTGCCAGCAGTTTAGGGTCTGCAGGAGGTTTGGCCTTT	CASSLGSAGGLAF	NA	TRBJ1-6	TRBV12-3/TRBV12-4	NA
TGCAGCGTTGTCCAACAGGGCCGTAACTATGGCTACACCTTC	CSVVQQGRNYGYTF	once	TRBJ1-2	TRBV29-1	NA
TGTGCCAGCAGCCAGGGGCCACTAAGATACGAGCAGTACTTC	CASSQGPLRYEQYF	NA	TRBJ2-7	TRBV2	NA
TGTGCCAGCAGCCTCGGGGGGTATAGCAATCAGCCCCAGCATTTT	CASSLGGYSNQPQHF	once	TRBJ1-5	TRBV7-2	NA
TGTGCCACCAGCCACAGTTACCTCTACAATGAGCAGTTCTTC	CATSHSYLYNEQFF	NA	TRBJ2-1	TRBV24-1	NA
TGTGCCAGCAGTCCCGACGACAGGGTTAGCGAGCAGTACTTC	CASSPDDRVSEQYF	NA	TRBJ2-7	TRBV27	TRBD1
TGTGCCAGCAGCTTCCCGGGCAGGGGGGCCGAGGATACGCAGTATTTT	CASSFPGRGAEDTQYF	NA	TRBJ2-3	TRBV7-3	NA
TGTGCCAGCAGCTTGGGCGGCAGCAGTCCTAACTATGGCTACACCTTC	CASSLGGSSPNYGYTF	NA	TRBJ1-2	TRBV5-4	NA
TGTGCCAGCAGCCCCGAATTCCGGGGTGAGCAGTTCTTC	CASSPEFRGEQFF	NA	TRBJ2-1	TRBV7-2	NA
TGTGCCAGCAGTGAGGGGACAGGGGGCCGTACTCCCCTCCACTTT	CASSEGTGGRTPLHF	NA	TRBJ1-6	TRBV6-1	TRBD1
TGCGCCAGCAGTGGGCGGGATAATACAGCGGGGCAGTTCTTC	CASSGRDNTAGQFF	NA	TRBJ2-1	TRBV10-1	NA
TGTGCCAGCAGCTTCCCTGGCGGGAACAATGAGCAGTTCTTC	CASSFPGGNNEQFF	NA	TRBJ2-1	TRBV7-9	NA
TGTGCCAGCAGTGGTGGGGACTCCCTACGCTATGGCTACACCTTC	CASSGGDSLRYGYTF	NA	TRBJ1-2	TRBV25-1	NA
TGTGCCAGCAGCCAACCTCGGGTCCTTAATTCACCCCTCCACTTT	CASSQPRVLNSPLHF	NA	TRBJ1-6	TRBV3-1/TRBV3-2	NA
TGCGCCAGCAGCTTGGCCCAACAGCCTATTAACTACGAGCAGTACTTC	CASSLAQQPINYEQYF	once	TRBJ2-7	TRBV5-1	NA
TGTGCCAGCAGCCCCGGTTGGGGGCGTAACCAGCCCCAGCATTTT	CASSPGWGRNQPQHF	few	TRBJ1-5	TRBV6-2/TRBV6-3	NA
TGTGCCAGCAGCTTAGGCCAGGGATTCAATCAGCCCCAGCATTTT	CASSLGQGFNQPQHF	NA	TRBJ1-5	TRBV7-8	NA
TGCGCCAGCAGCCAAGATCTGATGTCGACTTCGAATTCACCCCTCCACTTT	CASSQDLMSTSNSPLHF	NA	TRBJ1-6	TRBV4-1	NA
TGTGCCAGCAGCCCCCCGGGACTCTCCGCCCACAATGAGCAGTTCTTC	CASSPPGLSAHNEQFF	NA	TRBJ2-1	TRBV11-2	NA
TGTGCCAGCAGCTTGGATAGCGGGAGGAGCACAGATACGCAGTATTTT	CASSLDSGRSTDTQYF	NA	TRBJ2-3	TRBV5-4	TRBD2
TGTGCCATCAGTGAGGCGCGTGACACAGATACGCAGTATTTT	CAISEARDTDTQYF	NA	TRBJ2-3	TRBV10-3	NA
TGTGCCAGCAGTTACCCCCTCGGGGAGCAGTACTTC	CASSYPLGEQYF	NA	TRBJ2-7	TRBV6-6	NA
TGTGCCAGCTCCCCCGGCAGGGAAGCCGGTCAGCCCCAGCATTTT	CASSPGREAGQPQHF	NA	TRBJ1-5	TRBV18	NA
TGCAGCGTTGAGAGCAGGGATAACTATGGCTACACCTTC	CSVESRDNYGYTF	few	TRBJ1-2	TRBV29-1	NA
TGTGCCAGGAGGGGGGGTCGGTCCTCCTACGAGCAGTACTTC	CARRGGRSSYEQYF	few	TRBJ2-7	TRBV19	NA
TGTGCCAGCAGCGTAGTCGCTAGTCTGACAGATACGCAGTATTTT	CASSVVASLTDTQYF	once	TRBJ2-3	TRBV9	NA
TGTGCCAGCTCGATAGGGGGAGGGCCCTACAATGAGCAGTTCTTC	CASSIGGGPYNEQFF	NA	TRBJ2-1	TRBV18	NA
TGCGCCAGCAGCTTTGGGAGCGGGAGTATCGGGGAGCTGTTTTTT	CASSFGSGSIGELFF	NA	TRBJ2-2	TRBV5-1	TRBD2
TGTGCCAGCTCACCTGAGACAGGGGCCTATGGCTACACCTTC	CASSPETGAYGYTF	NA	TRBJ1-2	TRBV18	TRBD1
TGCGCCAGCAGTGCGGGGACTAGCGGGAACTACGAGCAGTACTTC	CASSAGTSGNYEQYF	NA	TRBJ2-7	TRBV10-1	TRBD2
TGTGCCACCGCCAGGGGGCCAGGGGAGACCCAGTACTTC	CATARGPGETQYF	NA	TRBJ2-5	TRBV24-1	TRBD1
TGTGCCAGCACCTCATCTGACAGTGCCTACGAGCAGTACTTC	CASTSSDSAYEQYF	NA	TRBJ2-7	TRBV28	NA
TGTGCCAGCAGCGTAGGGGGACAGGTATCTGGAAACACCATATATTTT	CASSVGGQVSGNTIYF	NA	TRBJ1-3	TRBV9	TRBD1
TGTGCCACCAGCAGAGATCTAGCGGGAGTTGCGGATACGCAGTATTTT	CATSRDLAGVADTQYF	NA	TRBJ2-3	TRBV15	TRBD2
TGTGCCAGCAGCGTAGGGGCACACAATGAGCAGTTCTTC	CASSVGAHNEQFF	once	TRBJ2-1	TRBV9	NA
TGTGCCAGCAGCTTAGGCGGTATTGCAGGGAACTATGGCTACACCTTC	CASSLGGIAGNYGYTF	NA	TRBJ1-2	TRBV13	NA
TGTGCCAGCAGTTTATCTAGTCTAAGTAGTACGGAGACCCAGTACTTC	CASSLSSLSSTETQYF	NA	TRBJ2-5	TRBV28	NA